Below, one T cell receptor (beta chain) is given with its context. The data were taken from a study of blood T cell repertoires in COVID-19. Turning to the study itself: The study drew acute and convalescent COVID-19 samples from the United States, Italy and Spain. PBMCs, B-cell-depleted T cells, or T cells were the source of the cDNA or gDNA that made up the material.

The trim removed 1 base at V and 3 bases at J, leaving 3 bases unmatched. Looked up from germline, CDR1 is SEHNR and CDR2 is FQNEAQ (reference sequence). The CDR3 consists of 14 residues. Methods used by the authors: Estimation of nucleated cell counts relied on the amplification of reference gene primers. The protocol was immunoSEQ multiplex PCR, while the TCRdb copy is restricted to in-frame clones and leaves out a portion. The V and J calls and clone size come from that table; D and trimming were worked out from the DNA. Of 150,000 or so clones listed, roughly 86% were seen once; the top ten hold roughly 1.6%.

The specimen sequenced was peripheral blood. This clonotype was obtained from a woman in her forties or fifties with acute or convalescent COVID-19. The J gene is TRBJ2-7, the V gene TRBV7-9, with 7 bases matching TRBD2. The CDR3 DNA is TGTGCCAGCAGCTTAGGACTAGCATACTACGAGCAGTACTTC. It is translated as CASSLGLAYYEQYF.